This TCR beta chain is drawn from a study of T cells in Graves' hyperthyroidism and ophthalmopathy. Study results and caveats: Most expanded thyroid clonotypes above 0.001 also appeared in blood.

The hyperthyroidism was newly diagnosed and had lasted under 2 months; the patients were aged 18 to 65. A roughly 10 ml volume of fresh peripheral blood provided the PBMCs. In regard to this clonotype: Its antigen remains unknown.

RNA transcripts served as the template for amplifying TCR beta CDR3 regions. First-round RT-PCR of the TCR CDR3 relied on the HTBI primer set. TCRdb re-derived calls from the multiplex PCR reads in MiXCR, one entry per CDR3 protein. This table has approximately 590,000 distinct CDR3 sequences, 15% to 19% appearing once. The CDR3 spans 14 residues. The V and J ends lost 6 bases and 8 bases respectively, with 17 bases between them. Sample: blood. The V and J genes are TRBV12-3 or TRBV12-4 and TRBJ2-1; possible D gene TRBD2, 6 bases. This receptor was obtained from a woman under 40 with Graves' hyperthyroidism. The CDR3 region is CASSAETSFDEQFF. The DNA of the CDR3 is TGTGCCAGCAGCGCAGAGACTAGTTTCGATGAGCAGTTCTTC.